Listed below are T cell receptor beta chains from one sample, sequenced in a study of cytomegalovirus exposure and HLA in healthy donors. Generated by immunoSEQ multiplex PCR, the TCRdb table keeps only in-frame clones and is missing some. Altogether some 160,000 clones are present, 84% being singletons, with the ten largest covering 5% to 7%. Input material: PBMCs. These receptor sequences come from a man over 45 in good health and CMV-seropositive. The CDR3 runs from the conserved cysteine through the conserved F or W. A D gene is named only where the DNA matches it firmly. Clone size appears in some rows only: once, few, many, or a class for an expanded clone.

D gene	V gene	clone size	J gene	CDR3 protein	CDR3 DNA
TRBD2	TRBV10-2	.	TRBJ2-3	CASRDTSTSADTQYF	TGCGCCAGCAGGGACACTTCGACTAGCGCAGATACGCAGTATTTT
TRBD2	TRBV4-2	.	TRBJ2-3	CASSQDRLAGDPDTQYF	TGTGCCAGCAGCCAAGATCGCCTAGCGGGGGATCCAGATACGCAGTATTTT
TRBD1	TRBV7-9	.	TRBJ1-1	CASSPGQLIEAFF	TGTGCCAGCAGTCCGGGACAGTTAATCGAAGCTTTCTTT
TRBD2	TRBV11-2	.	TRBJ2-5	CASSIAGGRGETQYF	TGTGCCAGCAGCATAGCGGGGGGGCGTGGAGAGACCCAGTACTTC
TRBD2	TRBV11-2	.	TRBJ2-1	CASTTGLAGVLEQFF	TGTGCCAGCACCACCGGACTAGCGGGAGTTCTTGAGCAGTTCTTC
.	TRBV9	.	TRBJ1-6	CASSVDLATSSPLHF	TGTGCCAGCAGCGTAGATCTTGCGACTTCATCACCCCTCCACTTT
.	TRBV9	.	TRBJ1-1	CASSVGAWRYTEAFF	TGTGCCAGCAGCGTAGGAGCGTGGAGGTACACTGAAGCTTTCTTT
.	TRBV2	.	TRBJ2-5	CASSEFEAIQETQYF	TGTGCCAGCAGTGAGTTTGAGGCCATCCAAGAGACCCAGTACTTC
.	TRBV2	.	TRBJ2-1	CASSRGGVDNEQFF	TGTGCCAGCAGTCGTGGCGGGGTGGACAATGAGCAGTTCTTC
.	TRBV6-1	.	TRBJ2-1	CASSASRRPDSYNEQFF	TGTGCCAGCAGTGCCTCCAGGAGGCCCGACTCCTACAATGAGCAGTTCTTC
.	TRBV5-6	.	TRBJ2-7	CASSPSSTRSSYEQYF	TGTGCCAGCAGCCCTTCAAGTACACGGAGCTCCTACGAGCAGTACTTC
TRBD1	TRBV10-3	few	TRBJ1-2	CAIRRDRGNYGYTF	TGTGCCATCAGACGAGACAGGGGTAACTATGGCTACACCTTC
TRBD1	TRBV5-4	.	TRBJ2-5	CASSHRGQDLETQYF	TGTGCCAGCAGTCACCGGGGACAGGACTTAGAGACCCAGTACTTC
.	TRBV7-2	.	TRBJ1-2	CASSSRVGQRSYGYTF	TGTGCCAGCAGCTCCCGCGTCGGACAGAGAAGTTATGGCTACACCTTC
.	TRBV7-9	.	TRBJ1-4	CASTRLREQLFF	TGTGCCAGCACCCGGCTCCGGGAACAACTGTTTTTT
.	TRBV2	few	TRBJ1-1	CASSPGGGPSGRAEAFF	TGTGCCAGCAGCCCGGGGGGGGGACCGTCGGGGCGGGCTGAAGCTTTCTTT
.	TRBV19	.	TRBJ2-5	CAIMPSETQYF	TGTGCCATTATGCCAAGCGAGACTCAGTACTTC
.	TRBV7-2	.	TRBJ1-1	CATGRQANTEAFF	TGTGCCACCGGACGACAGGCGAACACTGAAGCTTTCTTT
TRBD1	TRBV7-9	.	TRBJ1-2	CASSQDRGLVYTF	TGTGCCAGCAGCCAAGACAGGGGGCTTGTCTACACCTTC
TRBD1	TRBV6-1	.	TRBJ2-7	CASRREGTGTYEQYF	TGTGCCAGCAGAAGAGAAGGGACAGGGACCTACGAGCAGTACTTC
.	TRBV7-9	few	TRBJ1-2	CSSSSISGEANYGYTF	TGTTCCAGCAGCTCGATTTCGGGGGAAGCTAACTATGGCTACACCTTC
.	TRBV5-1	.	TRBJ2-1	CASSTTGSYNEQFF	TGCGCCAGCTCTACGACAGGTTCGTACAATGAGCAGTTCTTC
.	TRBV19	.	TRBJ2-3	CASRARATDTQYF	TGTGCCAGTAGAGCGCGGGCTACAGATACGCAGTATTTT
.	TRBV5-1	.	TRBJ2-3	CASSLGRGTDTQYF	TGCGCCAGCAGCTTGGGCCGGGGTACAGATACGCAGTATTTT
TRBD1	TRBV18	.	TRBJ1-2	CASSPYGQGRDYGYTF	TGTGCCAGCTCACCCTACGGACAGGGCAGGGACTATGGCTACACCTTC
TRBD1	TRBV7-9	.	TRBJ1-1	CASSSSRRDRESGTEAFF	TGTGCCAGCAGCTCGAGTCGTCGGGACAGGGAGTCGGGGACTGAAGCTTTCTTT
.	TRBV6-1	.	TRBJ1-3	CASSRETGNTIYF	TGTGCCAGCAGTCGGGAGACTGGAAACACCATATATTTT
.	TRBV9	.	TRBJ1-1	CASSISRQPTEAFF	TGTGCCAGCAGCATATCCCGACAGCCCACTGAAGCTTTCTTT
.	TRBV7-2	.	TRBJ2-2	CASSLGVFTGELFF	TGTGCCAGCAGCTTAGGAGTATTCACCGGGGAGCTGTTTTTT
.	TRBV10-3	once	TRBJ2-3	CAIQVATTQYF	TGTGCCATCCAGGTGGCCACTACGCAGTATTTT
TRBD1	TRBV5-6	.	TRBJ1-5	CASSLAAGGGQPQHF	TGTGCCAGCAGCTTGGCGGCAGGGGGCGGTCAGCCCCAGCATTTT
TRBD1	TRBV6-5	.	TRBJ1-2	CASRTGGSTGYTF	TGTGCCAGCAGGACAGGGGGGTCCACGGGCTACACCTTC
.	TRBV19	.	TRBJ1-3	CASGRGTRNSGNTIYF	TGTGCCAGCGGGAGGGGAACACGCAACTCTGGAAACACCATATATTTT
TRBD1	TRBV11-1	few	TRBJ1-4	CASSADRGAAEKLFF	TGTGCCAGCAGCGCCGACAGGGGGGCTGCGGAAAAACTGTTTTTT
.	TRBV9	once	TRBJ2-6	CASSVAPGKRGSGANVLTF	TGTGCCAGCAGCGTAGCTCCGGGGAAACGGGGCTCTGGGGCCAACGTCCTGACTTTC
.	TRBV7-8	.	TRBJ1-6	CASSLGSSYNSPLHF	TGTGCCAGCAGCTTAGGGAGCTCCTATAATTCACCCCTCCACTTT
.	TRBV7-2	.	TRBJ2-7	CASSLGVGGEQYF	TGTGCCAGCAGCTTAGGGGTCGGGGGAGAGCAGTACTTC
TRBD1	TRBV6-5	few	TRBJ2-5	CASTTRQGVEETQYF	TGTGCCAGCACCACCAGGCAGGGGGTCGAGGAGACCCAGTACTTC
TRBD1	TRBV7-2	.	TRBJ1-1	CASSPGTGGYTEAFF	TGTGCCAGCAGCCCAGGGACAGGGGGTTACACTGAAGCTTTCTTT